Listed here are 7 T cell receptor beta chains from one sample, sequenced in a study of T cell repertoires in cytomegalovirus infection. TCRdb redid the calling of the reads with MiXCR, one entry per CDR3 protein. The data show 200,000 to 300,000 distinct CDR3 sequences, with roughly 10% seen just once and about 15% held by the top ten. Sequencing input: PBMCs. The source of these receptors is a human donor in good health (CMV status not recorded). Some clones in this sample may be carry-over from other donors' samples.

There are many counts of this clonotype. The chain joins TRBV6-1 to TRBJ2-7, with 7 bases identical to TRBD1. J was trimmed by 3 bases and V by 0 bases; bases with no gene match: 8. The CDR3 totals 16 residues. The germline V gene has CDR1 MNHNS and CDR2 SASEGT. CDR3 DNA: TGTGCCAGCAGTGAAGCGATCAGGGACAGTCGCTACGAGCAGTACTTC. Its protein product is CASSEAIRDSRYEQYF.

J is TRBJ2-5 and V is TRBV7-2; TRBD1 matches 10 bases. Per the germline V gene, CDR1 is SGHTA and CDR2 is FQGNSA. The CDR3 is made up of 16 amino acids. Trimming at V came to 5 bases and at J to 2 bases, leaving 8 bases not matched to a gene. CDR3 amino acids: CASSPQPGQGQETQYF. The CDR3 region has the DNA TGTGCCAGCAGCCCTCAACCGGGACAGGGGCAAGAGACCCAGTACTTC.

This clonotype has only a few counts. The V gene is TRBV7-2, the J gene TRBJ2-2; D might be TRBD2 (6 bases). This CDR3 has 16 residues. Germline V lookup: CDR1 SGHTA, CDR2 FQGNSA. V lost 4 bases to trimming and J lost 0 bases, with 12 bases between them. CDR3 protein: CASSSQRAANTGELFF. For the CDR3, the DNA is TGTGCCAGCAGCTCTCAGCGGGCAGCGAACACCGGGGAGCTGTTTTTT.

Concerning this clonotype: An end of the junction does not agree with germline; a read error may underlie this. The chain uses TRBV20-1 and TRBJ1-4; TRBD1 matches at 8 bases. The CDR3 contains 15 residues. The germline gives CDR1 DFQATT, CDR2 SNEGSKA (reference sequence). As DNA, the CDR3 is TGCACTGCTAGACCCTGGACAGGGAAAGGGGAAAAACTGTTTTTT. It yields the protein CTARPWTGKGEKLFF.

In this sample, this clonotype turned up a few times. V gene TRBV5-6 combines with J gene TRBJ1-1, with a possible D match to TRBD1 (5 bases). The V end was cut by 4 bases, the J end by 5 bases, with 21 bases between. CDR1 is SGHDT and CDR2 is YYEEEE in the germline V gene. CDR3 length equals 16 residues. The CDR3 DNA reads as TGTGCCAGCAGCCGCCTACGGTCTCAGGGTCAGACTGAAGCTTTCTTT. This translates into CASSRLRSQGQTEAFF.

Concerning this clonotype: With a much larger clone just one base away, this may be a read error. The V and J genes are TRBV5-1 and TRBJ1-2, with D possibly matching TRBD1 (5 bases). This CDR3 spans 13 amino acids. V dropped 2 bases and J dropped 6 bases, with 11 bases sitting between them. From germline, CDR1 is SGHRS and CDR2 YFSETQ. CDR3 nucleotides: TGCGCCAGCAGCTTCCGGGGGATGGATGGCTACACCTTC. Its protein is CASSFRGMDGYTF.

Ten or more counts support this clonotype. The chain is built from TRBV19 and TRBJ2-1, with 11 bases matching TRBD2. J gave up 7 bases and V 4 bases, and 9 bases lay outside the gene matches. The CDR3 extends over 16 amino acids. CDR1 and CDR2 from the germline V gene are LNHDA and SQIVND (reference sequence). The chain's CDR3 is CASSRGELAGENEQFF. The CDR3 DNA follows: TGTGCCAGTAGTAGGGGGGAACTAGCGGGGGAAAATGAGCAGTTCTTC.